Included here is one T cell receptor (beta chain) sequence, with context. This clonotype showed up just a few times. This clone's antigen is unknown. Base quality data are lacking; no much larger clone is found one base away. These data come from a study of blood T cells in healthy people across ages (dated by TCRdb to 2015 to 2017). Regarding the study in general: Template switching captured roughly one uniquely barcoded TCR beta cDNA molecule per two T cells in model experiments. The donors were divided into four age groups: young (average around 17 years), middle-aged (approximately 39), aged (62) and long-lived (roughly 82). Two additional independent replicas of 1 million unique cDNA reads from the same blood draw were analyzed for two donors (one aged 18 to 30 and one aged 80 or older). To track age-related changes in TCR beta repertoire diversity, the study relied on deep sequencing normalized with unique cDNA molecular identifiers. To avoid experimental bias, donors of different ages were randomly spread across the sequencing lanes. Study-wide conclusions, independent of this receptor: As age increased, observed TCR beta diversity per million T cells dropped in a roughly linear way, and a significant reduction was already evident by age around 41. Bulk unsorted PBMC profiling prevented conclusive comparison of naive and antigen-experienced compartments. Observed TCR beta diversity correlated strongly with the percentage of naive T cells measured by flow cytometry. Total diversity estimates from one million sequenced T cells were considered lower bounds and underestimates. The CMV infection status of donors was not known, potentially confounding age-related changes in expanded clonotypes. The long-lived group showed more naive CD4+ T cells, fewer expanded clones and increased TCR diversity than the aged group, suggesting age selection.

Systemically healthy Caucasian individuals from Russia, around 39 in total and aged about 6 to 100 years, were included as donors. Each donor gave around 9.5 milliliters of peripheral blood, collected into EDTA-treated Vacutainer tubes. PBMCs were isolated by Ficoll-Paque density-gradient centrifugation, with at least 7 million obtained per sample. Trizol reagent was used to extract total RNA from the PBMCs, yielding at least 5 micrograms per sample. The percentages of naive CD45RAhigh/CD27high T cells were determined by flow cytometry on a PBMC aliquot from every donor. The CDR3 contains 14 residues, cysteine and phenylalanine counted. Left in the record is the CDR3 DNA by itself, 42 bases read in frame from the first base. Trimming costs V 1 base and J 3 bases, and their ends lie 9 bases apart. CDR1 and CDR2, per the germline V gene, are LGHNA and YSLEER. Receptor libraries were prepared by 5' RACE. TCRdb shows the sequencer as Illumina HiSeq 2500. A second PCR of about 6 to 11 cycles was performed with a sample-barcoded 5' primer and a J-beta primer mix. A unique molecular identifier was introduced onto each TCR beta cDNA molecule by a template-switch 5' adaptor carrying 12 random nucleotides. Each sample yielded at least 2.5 million CDR3-containing paired-end reads. The Mint cDNA synthesis kit, primed by a TRBC-specific oligonucleotide, was used to synthesize first-strand cDNA from all RNA. After uracil-DNA glycosylase treatment, a first 18-cycle PCR used universal primers M1SS and BC2_uni_R on all cDNA. Processing in the source paper ran as follows. Normalization of each sample was performed by random selection of 1 million high-quality reads, each carrying a distinct molecular identifier. Instead of being binned into consensus sequences, reads that shared molecular identifiers were thrown out. MiTCR, with a Q25 quality threshold and the strictest error-elimination algorithm, was used for CDR3 identification, clonotype clustering and error correction. Lower-bound total TCR beta diversity was estimated with a nonparametric unseen species model using Euler transformation. TCRdb handled the public reads itself, with Q25 trimming in fastp and clone calling in MiXCR, and kept productive beta chains. Rows merge per CDR3 protein into single entries with the most common DNA and genes. TCRdb's processing, not the study's, gives the V and J calls here. In this sample the table shows hundreds of thousands of distinct CDR3 sequences, around 27% of which occur a single time. Of the sample, over 25% is held by the ten largest clones.

The sequence is built from TRBV4-3 and TRBJ1-1, with no confidently assigned D gene. The sequence was obtained from a woman in her seventies in good health. The sample taken for sequencing was blood. At the DNA level, the sequence is TGCGCCAGCAGCCAAGTCGGGGAGGACACTGAAGCTTTCTTT. The resulting protein is CASSQVGEDTEAFF.